The 7 T cell receptor beta chains reported below all come from one sample, sequenced in a study of blood T cell repertoires in COVID-19. The table came from immunoSEQ multiplex PCR; TCRdb's copy has only in-frame clones and leaves some out. The sample has more than 300,000 clones, around 86% seen once. The source material was peripheral blood. The receptors were sampled from a woman between 45 and 60 years old with acute or convalescent COVID-19.

This sequence joins TRBV2 and TRBJ2-1; 7 bases align to TRBD1. This CDR3 contains 14 residues. Germline assignment: CDR1 SNHLY and CDR2 FYNNEI. Losses at the gene ends were 5 bases for V and 5 bases for J; bases not matched to a gene: 6. The DNA for the CDR3 is TGTGCCAGCAGTACGGGACAGCTGAACAATGAGCAGTTCTTC. It is translated as CASSTGQLNNEQFF.

This clone is a singleton in its sample. The genes are TRBV28 and TRBJ2-7; possibly TRBD2 for D (6 bases). The CDR3 runs 15 residues. Germline V CDR1 and CDR2: MDHEN, SYDVKM. V was shortened by 2 bases and J by 3 bases, with 14 bases between the two germline ends. Here the CDR3 reads CASSLGVWGVYEQYF. The CDR3 DNA reads TGTGCCAGCAGTTTAGGGGTTTGGGGGGTCTACGAGCAGTACTTC.

CDR3 protein: CASSDRQESSYEQYF. CDR3 bases: TGTGCCAGCAGCGACCGACAGGAGAGCTCCTACGAGCAGTACTTC. The chain employs TRBV21-1 and TRBJ2-7; the table assigns TRBD1, which was not confirmed against the DNA. TRBV21-1 is a documented pseudogene. The CDR3 is 15 residues long.

V gene TRBV7-2 combines with J gene TRBJ1-5; 11 bases fit TRBD1. Looked up from germline, CDR1 is SGHTA and CDR2 is FQGNSA. V lost 5 bases to trimming and J lost 6 bases; unmatched junction nucleotides: 6. CDR3 size: 15 residues. The CDR3, as DNA: TGTGCCAGCAGCAAGGACAGGGGGCGCAGTCAGCCCCAGCATTTT. Its translation is CASSKDRGRSQPQHF.

The chain carries TRBV6-4 and TRBJ2-1; 8 bases fit TRBD1. Germline assignment: CDR1 MRHNA and CDR2 SNTAGT. The CDR3 covers 13 residues. V was clipped by 6 bases and J by 4 bases; unmatched bases: 2. The CDR3: CASSRTGYNEQFF. The CDR3 nucleotides are TGTGCCAGCAGCCGGACAGGGTACAATGAGCAGTTCTTC.

The rearrangement uses TRBV30 and TRBJ2-1; 8 nucleotides align to TRBD2. CDR1 is GTSNPN and CDR2 is SVGIG in the germline V gene (reference sequence). V lost 0 bases to trimming and J lost 1 base; unmatched junction nucleotides: 5. The CDR3 extends over 16 amino acids. CDR3 loop: CAWSVPAGVSYNEQFF. In DNA form, the CDR3 reads TGTGCCTGGAGTGTACCAGCGGGAGTGTCCTACAATGAGCAGTTCTTC.

The CDR3 coding sequence is TGTGCCAGCAGGGCACCGGGACAGGGGGCGGCTGGGGCCAACGTCCTGACTTTC. This translates into CASRAPGQGAAGANVLTF. The chain is built from TRBV7-9 and TRBJ2-6; 12 nucleotides match TRBD1. Germline trimming cut 6 bases from V and 2 bases from J; bases unmatched to any gene: 8. Germline V gene sequence: CDR1 SEHNR, CDR2 FQNEAQ (reference sequence). The CDR3 has 18 residues.